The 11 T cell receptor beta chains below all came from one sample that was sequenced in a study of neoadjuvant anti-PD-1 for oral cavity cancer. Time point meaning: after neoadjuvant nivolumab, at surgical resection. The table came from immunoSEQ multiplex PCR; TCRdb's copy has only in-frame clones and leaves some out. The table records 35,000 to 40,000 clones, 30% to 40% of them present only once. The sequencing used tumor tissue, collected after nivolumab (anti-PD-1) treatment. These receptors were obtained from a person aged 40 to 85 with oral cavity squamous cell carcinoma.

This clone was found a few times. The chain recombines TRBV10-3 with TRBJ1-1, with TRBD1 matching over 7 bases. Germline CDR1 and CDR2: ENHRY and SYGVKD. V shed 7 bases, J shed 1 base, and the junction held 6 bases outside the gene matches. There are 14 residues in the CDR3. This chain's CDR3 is CAIKMTGPNTEAFF. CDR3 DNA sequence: TGTGCCATCAAAATGACAGGGCCGAACACTGAAGCTTTCTTT.

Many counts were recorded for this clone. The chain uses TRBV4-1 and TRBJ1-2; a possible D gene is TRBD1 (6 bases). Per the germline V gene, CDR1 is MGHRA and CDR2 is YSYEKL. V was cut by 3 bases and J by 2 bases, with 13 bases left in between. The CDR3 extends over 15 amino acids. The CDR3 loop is CASSHLQGQNYGYTF. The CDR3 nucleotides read TGCGCCAGCAGCCACCTCCAAGGACAGAACTATGGCTACACCTTC.

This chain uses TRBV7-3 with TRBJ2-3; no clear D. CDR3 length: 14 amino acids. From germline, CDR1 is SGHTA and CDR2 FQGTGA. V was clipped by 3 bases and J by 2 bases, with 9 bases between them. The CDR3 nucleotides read TGTGCCAGCAGCTTGGCAGCTTTCACAGATACGCAGTATTTT. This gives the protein CASSLAAFTDTQYF.

CDR3 nucleotide sequence: TGCGCCAGCAGCTTGGAGGGGAGGTCTGGGGCCAACGTCCTGACTTTC. Its translation: CASSLEGRSGANVLTF. V is TRBV5-1 and J is TRBJ2-6; weak D call: TRBD2 (6 bases). The CDR3 consists of 16 residues. V dropped 0 bases and J dropped 1 base, with 8 bases sitting between them. CDR1 is SGHRS, CDR2 YFSETQ, per germline.

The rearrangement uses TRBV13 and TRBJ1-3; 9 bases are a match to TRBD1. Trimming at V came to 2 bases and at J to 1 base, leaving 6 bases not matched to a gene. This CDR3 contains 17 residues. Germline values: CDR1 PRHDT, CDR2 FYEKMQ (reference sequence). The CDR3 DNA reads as TGTGCCAGCAGCTTAAGTCCCGGGACAGGGTCTGGAAACACCATATATTTT. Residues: CASSLSPGTGSGNTIYF.

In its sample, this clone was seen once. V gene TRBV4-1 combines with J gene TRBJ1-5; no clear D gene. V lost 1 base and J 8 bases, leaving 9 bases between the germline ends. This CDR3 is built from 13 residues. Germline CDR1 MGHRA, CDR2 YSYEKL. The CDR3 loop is CASSQAPVEPQHF. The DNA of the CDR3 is TGCGCCAGCAGCCAAGCACCGGTAGAGCCCCAGCATTTT.

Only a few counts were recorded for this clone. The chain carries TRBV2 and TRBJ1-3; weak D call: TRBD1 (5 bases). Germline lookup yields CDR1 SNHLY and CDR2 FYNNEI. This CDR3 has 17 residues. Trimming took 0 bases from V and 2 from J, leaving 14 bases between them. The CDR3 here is CASSEALQGRAGNTIYF. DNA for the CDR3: TGTGCCAGCAGTGAAGCGCTTCAGGGCAGGGCTGGAAACACCATATATTTT.

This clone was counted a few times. The CDR3 nucleotides read TGCGCCAGCAAAATCGAGGGGAACACTGAAGCTTTCTTT. Encoded protein: CASKIEGNTEAFF. The chain is built from TRBV5-1 and TRBJ1-1; D unresolved. With 6 bases removed from V and 1 base from J, the gap between germline ends came to 10 bases. The CDR3 is made up of 13 amino acids. Germline CDR1 SGHRS, CDR2 YFSETQ.

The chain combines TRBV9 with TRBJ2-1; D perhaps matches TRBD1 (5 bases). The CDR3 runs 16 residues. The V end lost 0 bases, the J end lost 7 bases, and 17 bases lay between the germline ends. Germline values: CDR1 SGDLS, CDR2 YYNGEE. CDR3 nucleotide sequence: TGTGCCAGCAGCGTAGAGGGCAGGGCACCGCCGAATGAGCAGTTCTTC. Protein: CASSVEGRAPPNEQFF.

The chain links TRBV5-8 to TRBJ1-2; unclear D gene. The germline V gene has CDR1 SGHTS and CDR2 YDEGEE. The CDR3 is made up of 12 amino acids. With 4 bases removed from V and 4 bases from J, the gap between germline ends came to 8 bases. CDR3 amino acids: CASSDEIYGYTF. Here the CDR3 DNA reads TGTGCCAGCAGCGATGAAATCTATGGCTACACCTTC.

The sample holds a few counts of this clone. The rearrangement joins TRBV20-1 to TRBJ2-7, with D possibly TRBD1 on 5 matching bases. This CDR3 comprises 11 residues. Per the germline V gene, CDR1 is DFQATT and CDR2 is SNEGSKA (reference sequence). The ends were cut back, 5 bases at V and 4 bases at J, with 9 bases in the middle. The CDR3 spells CSAAQVYEQYF. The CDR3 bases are TGCAGTGCTGCACAGGTTTACGAGCAGTACTTC.